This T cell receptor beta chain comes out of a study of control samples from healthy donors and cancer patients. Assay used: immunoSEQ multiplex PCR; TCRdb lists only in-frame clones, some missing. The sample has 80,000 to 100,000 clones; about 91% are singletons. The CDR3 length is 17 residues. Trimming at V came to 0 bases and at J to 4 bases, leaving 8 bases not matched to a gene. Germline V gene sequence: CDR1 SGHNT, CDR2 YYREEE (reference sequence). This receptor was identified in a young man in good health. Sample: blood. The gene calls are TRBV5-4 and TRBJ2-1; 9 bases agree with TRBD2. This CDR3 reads CASSLVALAGNYNEQFF. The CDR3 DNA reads TGTGCCAGCAGCTTGGTCGCGCTAGCGGGAAATTACAATGAGCAGTTCTTC.